Sequencing of this T cell receptor beta chain was carried out in a study of shared clonotypes between healthy human individuals. CD45RO-negative cells were positively selected for CCR7, leaving out terminally differentiated effector memory CD45RA+ cells. Original handling: ImmunoSEQ yielded junction-only sequences lacking quality scores, so filtering differed. Measured with immunoSEQ multiplex PCR; TCRdb has only the in-frame clones, and not every one. D and trimming come from the DNA, and the V and J calls and clone size come from that table. This table holds around 620,000 clones, 85% to 95% found once. The source is a woman in her 30s in good health. The specimen sequenced was naive CD8+ T cells sorted from blood.

The CDR3 bases are TGTGCCAGTTACTTGGACAGGGGCTACGAGCAGTACTTC. The encoded protein is CASYLDRGYEQYF. V gene TRBV19 combines with J gene TRBJ2-7; 9 nucleotides agree with TRBD1. Germline V lookup: CDR1 LNHDA, CDR2 SQIVND (reference sequence). The CDR3 has 13 amino acids. Unmatched junction bases numbered 5, after V lost 8 bases and J lost 3 bases.